This T cell receptor (beta chain) was sequenced in a study of T-cell memory formation after mild COVID-19. TCRdb called the 5' RACE reads again in MiXCR, with one record for every CDR3 protein. The sample records 250,000 or so distinct CDR3 sequences, approximately 18% being singletons. This CDR3 has 13 residues. The V end lost 5 bases, the J end lost 1 base, and 11 bases lay between the germline ends. CDR1 DFQATT and CDR2 SNEGSKA come from the germline V gene (reference sequence). The clonotype was recovered from a man aged 18 to 30 who had mild COVID-19 (a few samples of this study predate the infection). Cell type and time point are not known. Sequencing was carried out using PBMCs or a T cell subset sorted from them (not recorded which). The chain couples TRBV20-1 to TRBJ2-5; TRBD1 is a possible D gene (6 bases). The CDR3 nucleotides read TGCAGTGCTGCCCGGACAGCCCAAGAGACCCAGTACTTC. Protein: CSAARTAQETQYF.